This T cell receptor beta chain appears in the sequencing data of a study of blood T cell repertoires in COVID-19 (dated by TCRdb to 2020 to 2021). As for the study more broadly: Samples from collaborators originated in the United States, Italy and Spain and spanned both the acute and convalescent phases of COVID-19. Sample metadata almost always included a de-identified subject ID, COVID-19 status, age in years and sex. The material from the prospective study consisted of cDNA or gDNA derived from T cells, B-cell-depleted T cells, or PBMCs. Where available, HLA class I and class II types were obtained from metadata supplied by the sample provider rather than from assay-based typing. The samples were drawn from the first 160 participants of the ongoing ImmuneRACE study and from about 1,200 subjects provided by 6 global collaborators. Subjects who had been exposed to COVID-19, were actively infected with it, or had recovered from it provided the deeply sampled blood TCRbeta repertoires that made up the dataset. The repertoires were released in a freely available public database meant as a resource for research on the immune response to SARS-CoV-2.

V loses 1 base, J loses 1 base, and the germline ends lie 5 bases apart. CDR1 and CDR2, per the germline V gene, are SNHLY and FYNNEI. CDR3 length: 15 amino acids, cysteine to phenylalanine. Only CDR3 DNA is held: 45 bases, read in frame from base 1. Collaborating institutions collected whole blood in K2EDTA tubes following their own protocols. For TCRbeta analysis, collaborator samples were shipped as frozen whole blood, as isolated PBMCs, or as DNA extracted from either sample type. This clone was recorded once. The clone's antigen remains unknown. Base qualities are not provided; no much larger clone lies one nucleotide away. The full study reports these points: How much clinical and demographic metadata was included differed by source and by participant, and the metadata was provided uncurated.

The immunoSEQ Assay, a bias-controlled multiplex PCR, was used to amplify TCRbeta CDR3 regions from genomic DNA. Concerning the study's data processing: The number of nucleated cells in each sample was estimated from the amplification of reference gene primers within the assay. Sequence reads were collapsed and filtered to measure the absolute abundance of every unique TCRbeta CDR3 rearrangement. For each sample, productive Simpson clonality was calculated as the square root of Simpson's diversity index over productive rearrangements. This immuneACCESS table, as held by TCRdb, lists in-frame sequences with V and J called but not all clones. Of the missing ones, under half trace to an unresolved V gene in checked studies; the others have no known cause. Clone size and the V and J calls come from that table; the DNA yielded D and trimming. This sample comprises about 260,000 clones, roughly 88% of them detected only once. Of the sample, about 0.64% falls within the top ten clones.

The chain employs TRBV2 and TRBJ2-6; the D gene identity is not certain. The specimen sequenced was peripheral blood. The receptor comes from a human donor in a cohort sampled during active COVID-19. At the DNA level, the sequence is TGTGCCAGCAGTGAAGACAAATCTGGGGCCAACGTCCTGACTTTC. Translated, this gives CASSEDKSGANVLTF.